The text below deals with one TCR beta chain. This clonotype occurred a few times. Its antigen has not been determined. Base qualities are missing; no much larger clone stands one base away. V and J are trimmed by 3 bases and 12 bases, and the gene matches miss 5 bases of the junction. According to the germline V gene, CDR1 reads SGHDN and CDR2 reads FVKESK. From cysteine to phenylalanine, the CDR3 is 12 amino acids long. The entry retains the CDR3 DNA only, 36 bases that are in frame from base 1. This specimen belongs to a study of response to subunit inactivated influenza vaccine (dated by TCRdb to 2016 to 2019). Describing the broader study: Deep quantitative profiling of the T cell receptor repertoire was used in the study to follow responses to a trivalent subunit inactivated influenza vaccine. What the research found in general, with its limitations: The authors suggested that each seasonal influenza vaccination may recruit only a limited number of new T cells.

To prepare the library, RT-PCR was applied. Sequenced using an Illumina HiSeq 2500. TCRdb itself trimmed the public reads at Q25 with fastp, ran MiXCR and retained productive beta chains. CDR3 protein duplicates are merged, each entry listing the most common genes and DNA. Here the sample has 750,000 to 850,000 distinct CDR3 sequences; approximately 17% occur a single time. About 11% of the sample belongs to the ten largest clones. Sequencing was performed on PBMCs from blood, taken more than 4 days after vaccination. This TCR was sampled from a man aged 50-59 years who received an inactivated influenza vaccine. Donor details come from another sample of the same person, matched by shared clones. Recombination joined TRBV14 with TRBJ2-1, with 7 middle bases fitting TRBD1. The CDR3 region has the sequence CASSQEDRRQFF. The DNA reads TGTGCCAGCAGCCAGGAGGACAGGCGGCAGTTCTTC.